A selection of T cell receptor beta chains follows, all from one sample in a study of cytomegalovirus exposure and HLA in healthy donors. Profiled with immunoSEQ multiplex PCR; TCRdb holds only in-frame clones, not every one. Its clone listing holds 45,000 to 55,000 clones. The sequencing sample was made of PBMCs. The source of these receptors is a woman in her forties or fifties in good health and CMV-seropositive. CDR3s include the opening cysteine and the closing phenylalanine or tryptophan. D genes are given only for firm matches.

D gene	J gene	V gene	CDR3 length	CDR3 protein	CDR3 DNA
.	TRBJ2-7	TRBV18	14	CASSRQGTSSEQYF	TGTGCCAGCTCACGGCAGGGGACGAGTAGCGAGCAGTACTTC
.	TRBJ2-7	TRBV5-4	12	CATSTDSYEQYF	TGTGCCACTTCAACGGACAGCTACGAGCAGTACTTC
TRBD1	TRBJ1-4	TRBV4-1	14	CASSLADRDEKLFF	TGCGCCAGCAGCCTCGCGGACAGGGATGAAAAACTGTTTTTT
.	TRBJ2-5	TRBV7-9	14	CASSLLGLQETQYF	TGTGCCAGCAGCTTATTAGGACTCCAAGAGACCCAGTACTTC
.	TRBJ1-1	TRBV10-1	15	CASSESARLNTEAFF	TGCGCCAGCAGTGAGTCGGCCAGGTTGAACACTGAAGCTTTCTTT
.	TRBJ2-1	TRBV19	15	CASSIISVSYNEQFF	TGTGCCAGTAGTATCATAAGCGTATCCTACAATGAGCAGTTCTTC
.	TRBJ2-1	TRBV9	14	CASSLGSSYNEQFF	TGTGCCAGCAGCCTGGGGAGCTCCTACAATGAGCAGTTCTTC
TRBD2	TRBJ2-3	TRBV19	18	CASTSRGLAGVTTDTQYF	TGTGCCAGTACCTCAAGGGGACTAGCGGGAGTTACCACAGATACGCAGTATTTT
TRBD2	TRBJ2-7	TRBV5-1	14	CASSRQSGMDEQYF	TGCGCCAGCAGTCGACAAAGCGGGATGGACGAGCAGTACTTC
.	TRBJ1-4	TRBV7-9	15	CASSFGSSPNEKLFF	TGTGCCAGCAGCTTCGGTTCAAGCCCGAATGAAAAACTGTTTTTT
.	TRBJ1-2	TRBV5-1	18	CASSLQVPGVIPNYGYTF	TGCGCCAGCAGCTTGCAAGTCCCAGGGGTCATACCTAACTATGGCTACACCTTC
TRBD1	TRBJ2-7	TRBV28	12	CASMTGAYEQYF	TGTGCCAGCATGACAGGGGCCTACGAGCAGTACTTC
.	TRBJ2-7	TRBV5-1	14	CASSLAAGNYEQYF	TGCGCCAGCAGCTTGGCCGCAGGGAACTACGAGCAGTACTTC
TRBD2	TRBJ2-2	TRBV25-1	15	CASSASGTSTGELFF	TGTGCCAGCAGTGCCTCCGGGACTAGTACTGGGGAGCTGTTTTTT
.	TRBJ1-1	TRBV5-1	14	CASSPQALNTEAFF	TGCGCCAGCAGCCCCCAGGCCCTGAACACTGAAGCTTTCTTT
TRBD1	TRBJ1-5	TRBV2	13	CASSSDRVQPQHF	TGTGCCAGCAGTTCCGACAGGGTTCAGCCCCAGCATTTT
.	TRBJ2-3	TRBV27	14	CASSLGPGSHTQYF	TGTGCCAGCAGTCTAGGGCCGGGGAGCCATACGCAGTATTTT
.	TRBJ1-2	TRBV4-1	15	CASSQHFAIPGGYTF	TGCGCCAGCAGCCAACATTTCGCCATCCCGGGTGGCTACACCTTC
.	TRBJ1-5	TRBV2	14	CASSGGNSNQPQHF	TGTGCCAGCAGTGGAGGTAACAGCAATCAGCCCCAGCATTTT
.	TRBJ2-7	TRBV30	13	CAWTLVLFYEQYF	TGTGCCTGGACCTTGGTACTTTTCTACGAGCAGTACTTC
TRBD1	TRBJ1-5	TRBV28	14	CAGGDRDSNQPQHF	TGTGCCGGGGGGGACAGGGATAGCAATCAGCCCCAGCATTTT
.	TRBJ1-5	TRBV5-6	14	CASSLSVSNQPQHF	TGTGCCAGCAGCTTGTCAGTTAGCAATCAGCCCCAGCATTTT
TRBD2	TRBJ2-7	TRBV28	15	CASRTTGTSFYEQYF	TGTGCCAGCAGAACCACCGGGACTAGCTTCTACGAGCAGTACTTC
.	TRBJ1-4	TRBV19	13	CASSYQRDEKLFF	TGTGCCAGTAGTTACCAGCGGGACGAAAAACTGTTTTTT
TRBD2	TRBJ2-1	TRBV11-2	18	CASSKDTGTRRLNNEQFF	TGTGCCAGCAGCAAAGATACCGGGACTAGACGGCTTAACAATGAGCAGTTCTTC
.	TRBJ2-7	TRBV9	14	CASSATPGGVEQYF	TGTGCCAGCAGCGCGACTCCAGGAGGGGTCGAGCAGTACTTC
TRBD2	TRBJ2-3	TRBV4-3	17	CASSQAMTSGGVDTQYF	TGCGCCAGCAGCCAAGCCATGACTAGCGGGGGGGTAGATACGCAGTATTTT
.	TRBJ1-2	TRBV6-6	14	CASTYEGGRGGYTF	TGTGCCAGCACGTACGAGGGAGGAAGGGGTGGCTACACCTTC
TRBD1	TRBJ1-1	TRBV6-1	13	CASRLTGPTEAFF	TGTGCCAGCAGACTGACAGGGCCCACTGAAGCTTTCTTT
.	TRBJ2-5	TRBV18	13	CASSPYSQETQYF	TGTGCCAGCTCACCATACAGCCAAGAGACCCAGTACTTC
TRBD1	TRBJ2-3	TRBV11-2	18	CASSLSHRTGELTDTQYF	TGTGCCAGCAGCCTTAGCCATCGTACAGGGGAACTCACAGATACGCAGTATTTT
TRBD2	TRBJ2-3	TRBV2	16	CASSEGIAGSTDTQYF	TGTGCCAGCAGTGAAGGGATAGCGGGTAGCACAGATACGCAGTATTTT
.	TRBJ2-2	TRBV5-1	15	CASSARGRNTGELFF	TGCGCCAGCAGCGCCCGGGGGAGGAACACCGGGGAGCTGTTTTTT
TRBD1	TRBJ1-2	TRBV5-5	15	CASIKSGGSNYGYTF	TGTGCCAGCATAAAGTCAGGGGGTTCTAACTATGGCTACACCTTC
.	TRBJ1-2	TRBV25-1	15	CASSEFDSPLYGYTF	TGTGCCAGCAGTGAATTCGACAGTCCGCTCTATGGCTACACCTTC
.	TRBJ2-7	TRBV2	14	CASSGLDRTYEQYF	TGTGCCAGCAGTGGGCTCGACAGGACCTACGAGCAGTACTTC
.	TRBJ1-1	TRBV7-9	14	CASSQGLLNTEAFF	TGTGCCAGCAGCCAGGGACTTCTGAACACTGAAGCTTTCTTT
.	TRBJ2-6	TRBV7-2	16	CASRPGRDSGANVLTF	TGTGCCAGCAGACCCGGGCGGGACTCTGGGGCCAACGTCCTGACTTTC
TRBD1	TRBJ2-7	TRBV6-1	14	CASSPGQSSYEQYF	TGTGCCAGCAGCCCGGGACAGAGCTCCTACGAGCAGTACTTC
TRBD1	TRBJ1-4	TRBV7-9	15	CASSLGQATNEKLFF	TGTGCCAGCAGCTTGGGACAGGCAACTAATGAAAAACTGTTTTTT
TRBD1	TRBJ1-6	TRBV10-3	13	CAITGQNNSPLHF	TGTGCCATCACGGGACAGAATAATTCACCCCTCCACTTT
.	TRBJ1-6	TRBV6-5	13	CASSPDRNSPLHF	TGTGCCAGCAGCCCAGACAGAAATTCACCCCTCCACTTT
TRBD1	TRBJ1-2	TRBV30	17	CAWSVRGQQGANYGYTF	TGTGCCTGGAGTGTAAGGGGTCAACAGGGGGCGAACTATGGCTACACCTTC
TRBD1	TRBJ1-2	TRBV5-6	13	CASSTGQGVGYTF	TGTGCCAGCAGCACCGGACAGGGGGTTGGCTACACCTTC
.	TRBJ1-3	TRBV11-2	13	CASSPQGGNTIYF	TGTGCCAGCAGCCCCCAGGGTGGAAACACCATATATTTT
.	TRBJ2-6	TRBV10-3	17	CAITPGIGVIGANVLTF	TGTGCCATCACCCCAGGGATAGGAGTAATTGGGGCCAACGTCCTGACTTTC
.	TRBJ1-1	TRBV6-5	12	CASKSGNTEAFF	TGTGCCAGCAAAAGCGGAAACACTGAAGCTTTCTTT
TRBD2	TRBJ2-7	TRBV9	14	CASSPTSGIFEQYF	TGTGCCAGCAGCCCTACTAGCGGGATATTCGAGCAGTACTTC
.	TRBJ1-5	TRBV11-2	13	CASGGVGDQPQHF	TGTGCCAGCGGGGGGGTCGGGGATCAGCCCCAGCATTTT